What follows are 27 T cell receptor beta chains derived from one specimen sequenced in a study of blood T cell repertoires in COVID-19. TCRdb keeps only in-frame clones here, not all; method: immunoSEQ multiplex PCR. Among about 180,000 clones listed, under 90% were seen once. The specimen sequenced was peripheral blood. These receptors all stem from a person aged 70 to 80 with COVID-19, enrolled during active disease.

This rearrangement joins TRBV6-1 to TRBJ1-5; D possibly corresponds to TRBD1 (5 bases). From germline, CDR1 is MNHNS and CDR2 SASEGT. This CDR3 has 13 residues. Trimming cost V 2 bases and J 8 bases, with 10 bases left between them. The chain's CDR3 is CASSELRVEPQHF. CDR3 sequence (DNA): TGTGCCAGCAGTGAACTCAGGGTGGAGCCCCAGCATTTT.

This rearrangement joins TRBV11-2 to TRBJ2-7; 10 nucleotides line up with TRBD1. The CDR3 loop spans 16 amino acids. With V trimmed by 5 bases and J by 3 bases, 10 bases remained unmatched. Germline assignment: CDR1 SGHAT and CDR2 FQNNGV. The CDR3 here is CASSPGKGQGFYEQYF. DNA of the CDR3: TGTGCCAGCAGCCCCGGGAAGGGACAGGGGTTCTACGAGCAGTACTTC.

The chain combines TRBV9 with TRBJ2-5, with 7 bases that match TRBD1. Trimming took 4 bases from V and 6 from J; bases not matched to a gene: 6. The CDR3 loop spans 13 amino acids. CDR1 and CDR2 (germline): SGDLS, YYNGEE. In nucleotides, the CDR3 is TGTGCCAGCAGCCTAAGACAGGGACAGACCCAGTACTTC. Protein product: CASSLRQGQTQYF.

This clone was counted once. The V call is TRBV27, the J call TRBJ2-1; 9 bases match TRBD1. The CDR3 extends over 14 amino acids. The germline gives CDR1 MNHEY, CDR2 SMNVEV (reference sequence). Trimming cost V 2 bases and J 7 bases; bases outside gene matches: 3. The CDR3, as DNA: TGTGCCAGCAGTTTACTTGACAGGGGGAATGAGCAGTTCTTC. Residues: CASSLLDRGNEQFF.

V gene TRBV5-1 combines with J gene TRBJ2-7, with 7 bases lining up with TRBD1. The CDR3 is 15 amino acids. The V and J ends lost 0 bases and 0 bases, in that order; junction bases with no gene match: 3. From germline, CDR1 is SGHRS and CDR2 YFSETQ. CDR3 nucleotides: TGCGCCAGCAGCTTGGCCGGGACAGTCTCCTACGAGCAGTACTTC. This sequence encodes CASSLAGTVSYEQYF. Variable domain in full (rest from reference TRBV5-1 and TRBJ2-7): KAGVTQTPRYLIKTRGQQVTLSCSPISGHRSVSWYQQTPGQGLQFLFEYFSETQRNKGNFPGRFSGRQFSNSRSEMNVSTLELGDSALYLCASSLAGTVSYEQYFGPGTRLTVT.

This chain joins TRBV10-3 and TRBJ1-3, with TRBD1 matching over 9 bases. The CDR3 is made up of 14 amino acids. The trim removed 6 bases at V and 6 bases at J, leaving 6 bases unmatched. Germline CDR1 is ENHRY and CDR2 is SYGVKD. CDR3 loop: CAIRTGQGINTIYF. As DNA, the CDR3 is TGTGCCATCAGAACGGGACAGGGTATAAACACCATATATTTT.

The J gene is TRBJ2-7, the V gene TRBV27; D call uncertain. Between the trimmed V and J ends, which lost 9 bases and 0 bases, there was a span of 15 bases. Looked up from germline, CDR1 is MNHEY and CDR2 is SMNVEV (reference sequence). The CDR3 extends over 14 amino acids. The CDR3 here is CASAPTKDSYEQYF. CDR3 sequence (DNA): TGTGCCAGTGCCCCCACTAAGGACTCCTACGAGCAGTACTTC.

The chain couples TRBV6-2 or TRBV6-3 to TRBJ2-3; D is unresolved. Trimming removed 2 bases at V and 4 bases at J, with 7 bases between. CDR1 and CDR2 (germline): MNHEY, SVGEGT. The length of the CDR3 is 13 residues. The CDR3 protein is CASSYAVPDTQYF. CDR3 nucleotide sequence: TGTGCCAGCAGTTACGCGGTCCCAGATACGCAGTATTTT.

The gene calls are TRBV6-2 or TRBV6-3 and TRBJ1-5, with D perhaps matching TRBD1 (5 bases). This CDR3 has 16 amino acids. Trimming stripped 5 bases from V and 0 bases from J, with 14 bases between. Looked up from germline, CDR1 is MNHEY and CDR2 is SVGEGT. In DNA, the CDR3 is TGTGCCAGCAGTAAAAAGCGGGGCACTAGCAATCAGCCCCAGCATTTT. Amino acid sequence: CASSKKRGTSNQPQHF.

The rearrangement links TRBV5-5 to TRBJ2-5, with D possibly TRBD2 on 7 matching bases. The V gene's germline CDR1 is SGHKS and CDR2 YYEKEE (reference sequence). V lost 0 bases, J lost 4 bases, and 13 bases lay in between. This CDR3 is 15 amino acids long. For the CDR3, the DNA is TGTGCCAGCAGCTTGGGTGGGGGGGCAGGAGAGACCCAGTACTTC. Protein product: CASSLGGGAGETQYF.

This chain joins TRBV29-1 and TRBJ2-5; maybe TRBD1 (6 bases). The CDR3 contains 15 residues. V dropped 1 base and J dropped 1 base, with 13 bases sitting between them. Germline CDR1 is SQVTM and CDR2 is ANQGSEA. This CDR3 is CSVEGTQGFQETQYF. CDR3 in DNA: TGCAGCGTTGAAGGTACACAGGGTTTCCAAGAGACCCAGTACTTC.

The genes are TRBV30 and TRBJ2-6; TRBD2 is a possible D gene (6 bases). The CDR3 is 15 amino acids. The germline V and J ends were trimmed by 2 bases and 2 bases, with 10 bases remaining between them. Germline V lookup: CDR1 GTSNPN, CDR2 SVGIG (reference sequence). The CDR3 nucleotides are TGTGCCTGGAGTCGCGGGGCGCCTGGGGCCAACGTCCTGACTTTC. This codes for CAWSRGAPGANVLTF.

The rearrangement joins TRBV19 to TRBJ1-1, with a tentative D call TRBD1 (5 bases). Per the germline V gene, CDR1 is LNHDA and CDR2 is SQIVND (reference sequence). This CDR3 spans 13 amino acids. V gave up 6 bases and J gave up 8 bases, with 16 bases separating them. The CDR3 region is CASRPDSLREAFF. The CDR3 nucleotides are TGTGCCAGTAGGCCAGACAGTCTTCGAGAAGCTTTCTTT.

V and J are TRBV19 and TRBJ1-5; TRBD1 matches at 7 bases. CDR3 length equals 16 residues. Germline trimming cut 3 bases from V and 1 base from J; bases unmatched to any gene: 6. Germline values: CDR1 LNHDA, CDR2 SQIVND (reference sequence). Here the CDR3 reads CASSISSGQSNQPQHF. The CDR3 DNA is TGTGCCAGTAGTATTAGTTCGGGACAGAGCAATCAGCCCCAGCATTTT.

The chain uses TRBV9 and TRBJ2-2; maybe TRBD1 (6 bases). The germline V gene has CDR1 SGDLS and CDR2 YYNGEE. The length of the CDR3 is 14 residues. The ends were cut back, 5 bases at V and 5 bases at J, with 13 bases in the middle. CDR3 bases: TGTGCCAGCAGACAGGGCGACGAAACCGGGGAGCTGTTTTTT. Translating gives CASRQGDETGELFF.

The rearrangement joins TRBV3-1 (or the pseudogene TRBV3-2) to TRBJ2-2; TRBD2 matches at 7 bases. Trimming removed 4 bases from V and 1 base from J; junction bases left unmatched: 6. CDR1 is LGHDT and CDR2 is YNNKEL in the germline V gene (reference sequence). The CDR3 sequence is 16 residues long. CDR3 DNA sequence: TGTGCCAGCAGCCTACGAGGGACTATGAACACCGGGGAGCTGTTTTTT. Its protein is CASSLRGTMNTGELFF.

This chain links TRBV21-1 with TRBJ1-2; the DNA was not compared with TRBD1, the D call given in the table. TRBV21-1 is deemed a pseudogene. The CDR3 sequence is 17 residues long. The CDR3 DNA is TGTGCCAGCAGCAAAGCGGGGTCCTGGGGCCACTCCAATGGCTACACCTTC. This gives the protein CASSKAGSWGHSNGYTF.

The genes are TRBV27 and TRBJ1-2; TRBD1 aligns across 9 bases. Germline CDR1 and CDR2: MNHEY and SMNVEV (reference sequence). This CDR3 comprises 13 residues. V was pared by 1 base and J by 8 bases, with 2 bases of the junction left unmatched. CDR3 residues: CASSLYRGLGYTF. The CDR3 DNA reads TGTGCCAGCAGTTTATACAGGGGGCTCGGCTACACCTTC.

This chain joins TRBV6-5 and TRBJ1-3, with D perhaps matching TRBD1 (5 bases). This CDR3 spans 14 amino acids. Germline CDR1 MNHEY, CDR2 SVGAGI. The V end was cut by 6 bases, the J end by 0 bases, with 9 bases between. CDR3 coding DNA: TGTGCCAGCAGCCTCGACAGCTCTGGAAACACCATATATTTT. This gives the protein CASSLDSSGNTIYF.

The gene calls are TRBV28 and TRBJ2-7, with TRBD2 matching 10 bases. The CDR3 has 15 residues. V lost 1 base to trimming and J lost 7 bases; unmatched junction nucleotides: 7. Germline V gene data show CDR1 as MDHEN and CDR2 as SYDVKM. CDR3 DNA sequence: TGTGCCAGCAGTTTATCGGCTAGCGGGAGTTGGGAGCAGTACTTC. It translates to CASSLSASGSWEQYF.

The rearrangement links TRBV5-8 to TRBJ2-7, with D perhaps TRBD2 (6 bases). The CDR3 is 14 amino acids. The germline CDR1 and CDR2 sequences are SGHTS and YDEGEE. V was pared by 5 bases and J by 3 bases, with 15 bases between. The CDR3 DNA reads TGTGCCAGCAGGTCCCGGGAGAGGAACTACGAGCAGTACTTC. Translation gives CASRSRERNYEQYF.

The V gene is TRBV5-1, the J gene TRBJ2-3; a weak D match, TRBD2 (7 bases). Germline V lookup: CDR1 SGHRS, CDR2 YFSETQ. This CDR3 has 13 amino acids. The V and J ends lost 0 bases and 8 bases respectively, with 10 bases between them. The CDR3 DNA reads as TGCGCCAGCAGCTTGGATCGGGGGGCTACGCAGTATTTT. This codes for CASSLDRGATQYF. Drawing the rest from reference TRBV5-1 and TRBJ2-3, the complete variable domain is KAGVTQTPRYLIKTRGQQVTLSCSPISGHRSVSWYQQTPGQGLQFLFEYFSETQRNKGNFPGRFSGRQFSNSRSEMNVSTLELGDSALYLCASSLDRGATQYFGPGTRLTVL.

This clone was counted only a few times. This chain links TRBV6-5 with TRBJ1-5, with 8 bases that match TRBD1. The germline V gene encodes CDR1 MNHEY and CDR2 SVGAGI. The ends lost 6 bases at V and 6 bases at J; junction bases unmatched: 10. CDR3 length equals 15 residues. DNA for the CDR3: TGTGCCAGCAGCAGAGACAGGGGCGGGAGTCAGCCCCAGCATTTT. Amino acid sequence: CASSRDRGGSQPQHF.

The chain uses TRBV25-1 and TRBJ1-4; 7 bases match TRBD1. The CDR3 spans 15 residues. Germline V CDR1 and CDR2: MGHDK, SYGVNS. Unmatched junction bases numbered 7, after V lost 4 bases and J lost 5 bases. This CDR3 is CASSALTGRNEKLFF. The CDR3 DNA is TGTGCCAGCAGTGCGCTGACAGGGCGCAATGAAAAACTGTTTTTT.

In its sample, this clone was seen once. J is TRBJ1-1 and V is TRBV12-3 or TRBV12-4; the D gene is possibly TRBD1 (5 bases). Trimming left V 6 bases short and J 1 base short, with 9 bases between. The CDR3 runs to 13 residues. As DNA, the CDR3 is TGTGCCAGCAGACCGACAGCGAACACTGAAGCTTTCTTT. Amino acid sequence: CASRPTANTEAFF.

The rearrangement joins TRBV19 to TRBJ2-7; 9 bases fit TRBD1. Germline values: CDR1 LNHDA, CDR2 SQIVND (reference sequence). The junction had 9 bases not matched to a gene; V was cut back by 6 bases and J by 6 bases. There are 14 residues in the CDR3. Written as DNA, the CDR3 is TGTGCCAGTAGAAACCCGGGACAGGGTAGCGAGCAGTACTTC. Translating gives CASRNPGQGSEQYF.

This CDR3 reads CASSIDRALGWAQYF. CDR3 DNA sequence: TGTGCCAGCAGCATAGACAGGGCCCTCGGTTGGGCCCAGTACTTC. The chain carries TRBV7-8 and TRBJ2-5; 7 positions match TRBD1. The CDR3 has 15 amino acids. V lost 5 bases to trimming and J lost 9 bases; unmatched junction nucleotides: 15. Germline V CDR1 and CDR2: SGHVS, FQNEAQ.